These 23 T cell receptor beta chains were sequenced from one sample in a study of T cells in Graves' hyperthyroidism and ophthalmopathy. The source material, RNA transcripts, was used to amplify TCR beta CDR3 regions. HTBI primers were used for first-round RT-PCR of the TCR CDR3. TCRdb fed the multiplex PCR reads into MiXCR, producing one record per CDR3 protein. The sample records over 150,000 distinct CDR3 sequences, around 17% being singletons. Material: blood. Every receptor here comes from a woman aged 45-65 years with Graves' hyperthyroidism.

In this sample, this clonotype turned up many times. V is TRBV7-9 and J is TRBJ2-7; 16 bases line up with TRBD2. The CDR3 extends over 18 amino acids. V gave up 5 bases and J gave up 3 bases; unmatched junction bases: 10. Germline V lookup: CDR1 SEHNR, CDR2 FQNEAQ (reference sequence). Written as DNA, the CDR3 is TGTGCCAGCAGCACGGGACTAGCGGGAGGGCCTGGGGGCTACGAGCAGTACTTC. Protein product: CASSTGLAGGPGGYEQYF. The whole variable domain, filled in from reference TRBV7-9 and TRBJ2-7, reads DTGVSQNPRHKITKRGQNVTFRCDPISEHNRLYWYRQTLGQGPEFLTYFQNEAQLEKSRLLSDRFSAERPKGSFSTLEIQRTEQGDSAMYLCASSTGLAGGPGGYEQYFGPGTRLTVT.

In nucleotides, the CDR3 is TGCGCCAGCAGCTTGTGGGCGGGAGTATCGTACGAGCAGTACTTC. Protein: CASSLWAGVSYEQYF. This sequence joins TRBV5-1 and TRBJ2-7; 7 bases map to TRBD2. The germline CDR1 and CDR2 sequences are SGHRS and YFSETQ. The trim removed 1 base at V and 4 bases at J, leaving 8 bases unmatched. CDR3 length: 15 amino acids.

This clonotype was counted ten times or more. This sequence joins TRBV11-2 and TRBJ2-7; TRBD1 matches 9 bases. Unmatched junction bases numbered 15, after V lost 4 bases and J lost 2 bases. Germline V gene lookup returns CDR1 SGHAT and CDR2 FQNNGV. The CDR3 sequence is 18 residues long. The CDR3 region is CASSSQISWTGVTYEQYF. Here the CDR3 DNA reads TGTGCCAGCAGCTCACAAATATCCTGGACAGGGGTTACCTACGAGCAGTACTTC.

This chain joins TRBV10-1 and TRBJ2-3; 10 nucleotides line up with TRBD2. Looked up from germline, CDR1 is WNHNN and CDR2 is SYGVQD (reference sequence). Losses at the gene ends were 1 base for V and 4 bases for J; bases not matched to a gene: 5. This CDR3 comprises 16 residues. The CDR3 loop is CASSEFGSGRPDTQYF. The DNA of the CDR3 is TGCGCCAGCAGTGAGTTCGGTAGCGGGAGGCCAGATACGCAGTATTTT.

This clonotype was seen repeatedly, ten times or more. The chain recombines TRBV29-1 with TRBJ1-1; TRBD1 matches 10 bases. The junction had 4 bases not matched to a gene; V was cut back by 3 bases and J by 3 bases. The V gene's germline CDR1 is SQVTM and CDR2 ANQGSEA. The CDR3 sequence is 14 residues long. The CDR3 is CSVDMGTGDTEAFF. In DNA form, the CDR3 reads TGCAGCGTTGATATGGGGACAGGGGACACTGAAGCTTTCTTT.

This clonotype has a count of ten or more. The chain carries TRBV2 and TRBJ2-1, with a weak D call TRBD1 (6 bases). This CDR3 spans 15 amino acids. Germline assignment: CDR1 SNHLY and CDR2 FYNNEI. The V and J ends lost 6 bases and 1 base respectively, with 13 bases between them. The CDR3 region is CASRGTFLSYNEQFF. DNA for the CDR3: TGTGCCAGCAGAGGGACATTTCTGTCCTACAATGAGCAGTTCTTC.

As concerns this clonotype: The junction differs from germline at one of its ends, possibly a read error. In DNA form, the CDR3 reads TGCGCCAGCAGCTCTAGCGGGGGACTTTACAATGAGCAGCTCTTC. Protein sequence: CASSSSGGLYNEQLF. The chain has TRBV5-1 and TRBJ2-1; 10 nucleotides align to TRBD2. The CDR3 is made up of 15 amino acids. The germline CDR1 and CDR2 sequences are SGHRS and YFSETQ.

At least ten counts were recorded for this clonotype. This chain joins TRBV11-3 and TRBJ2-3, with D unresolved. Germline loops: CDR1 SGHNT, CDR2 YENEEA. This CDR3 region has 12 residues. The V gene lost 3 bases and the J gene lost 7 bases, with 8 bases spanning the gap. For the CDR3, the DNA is TGTGCCAGCAGCTTCCAAATATATACGCAGTATTTT. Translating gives CASSFQIYTQYF.

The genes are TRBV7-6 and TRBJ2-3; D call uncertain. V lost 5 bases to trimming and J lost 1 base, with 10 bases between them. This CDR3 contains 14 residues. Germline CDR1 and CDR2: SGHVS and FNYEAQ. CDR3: CASSLSTGTDTQYF. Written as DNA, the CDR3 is TGTGCCAGCAGCCTCAGTACTGGCACAGATACGCAGTATTTT.

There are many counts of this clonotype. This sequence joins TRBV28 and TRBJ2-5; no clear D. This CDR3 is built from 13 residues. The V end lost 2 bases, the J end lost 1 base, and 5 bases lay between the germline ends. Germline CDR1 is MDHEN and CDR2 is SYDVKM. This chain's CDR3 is CASSLVSQETQYF. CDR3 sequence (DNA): TGTGCCAGCAGTTTAGTCAGCCAAGAGACCCAGTACTTC.

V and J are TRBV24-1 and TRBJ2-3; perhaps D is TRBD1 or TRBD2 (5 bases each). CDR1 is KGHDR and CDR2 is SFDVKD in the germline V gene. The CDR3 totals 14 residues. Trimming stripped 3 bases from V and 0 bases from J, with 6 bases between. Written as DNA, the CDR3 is TGTGCCACCAGTGATCGGGACAGCACAGATACGCAGTATTTT. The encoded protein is CATSDRDSTDTQYF.

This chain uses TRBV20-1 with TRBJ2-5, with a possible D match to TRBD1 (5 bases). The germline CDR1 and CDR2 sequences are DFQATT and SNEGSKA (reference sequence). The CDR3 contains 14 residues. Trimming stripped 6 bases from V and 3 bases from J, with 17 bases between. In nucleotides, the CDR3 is TGCAGTGCCATCAACCCACAGGCCAAAGAGACCCAGTACTTC. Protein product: CSAINPQAKETQYF.

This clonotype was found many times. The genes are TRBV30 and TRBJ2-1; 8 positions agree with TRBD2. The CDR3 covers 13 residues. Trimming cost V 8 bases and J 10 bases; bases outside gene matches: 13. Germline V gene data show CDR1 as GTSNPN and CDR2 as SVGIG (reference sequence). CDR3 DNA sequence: TGTGCCCACGAGCGGGAGAGCAGGCAAGAGCAGTTCTTC. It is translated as CAHERESRQEQFF.

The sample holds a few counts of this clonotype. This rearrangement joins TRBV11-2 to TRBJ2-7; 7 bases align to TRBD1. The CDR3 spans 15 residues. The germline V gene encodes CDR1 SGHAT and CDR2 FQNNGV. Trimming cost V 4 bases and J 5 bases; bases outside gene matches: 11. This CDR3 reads CASSSPHRGMDEQYF. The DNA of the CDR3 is TGTGCCAGCAGCTCACCCCACAGGGGTATGGACGAGCAGTACTTC.

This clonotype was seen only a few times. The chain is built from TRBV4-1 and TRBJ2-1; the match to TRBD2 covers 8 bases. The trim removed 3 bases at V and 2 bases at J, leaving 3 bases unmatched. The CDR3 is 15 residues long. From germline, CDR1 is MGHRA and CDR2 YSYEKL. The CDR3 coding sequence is TGCGCCAGCAGCCATAGACTAGCGACCTACAATGAGCAGTTCTTC. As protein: CASSHRLATYNEQFF.

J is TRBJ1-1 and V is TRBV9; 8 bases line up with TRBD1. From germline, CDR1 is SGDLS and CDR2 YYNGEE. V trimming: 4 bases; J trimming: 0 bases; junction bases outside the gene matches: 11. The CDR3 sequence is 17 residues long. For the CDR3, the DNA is TGTGCCAGCAGCCCCCCCGTCGACAGGGGTGTGAACACTGAAGCTTTCTTT. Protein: CASSPPVDRGVNTEAFF.

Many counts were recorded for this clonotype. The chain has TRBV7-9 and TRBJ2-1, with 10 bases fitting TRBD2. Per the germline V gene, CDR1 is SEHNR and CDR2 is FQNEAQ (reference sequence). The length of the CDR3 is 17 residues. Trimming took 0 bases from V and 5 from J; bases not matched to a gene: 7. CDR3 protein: CASSLAGSSGRDNEQFF. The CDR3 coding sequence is TGTGCCAGCAGCTTAGCGGGGTCTAGCGGGAGAGACAATGAGCAGTTCTTC.

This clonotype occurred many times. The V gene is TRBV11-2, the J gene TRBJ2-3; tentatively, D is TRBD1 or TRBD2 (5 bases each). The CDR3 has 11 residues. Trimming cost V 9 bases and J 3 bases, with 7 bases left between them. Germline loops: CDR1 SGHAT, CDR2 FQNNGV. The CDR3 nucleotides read TGTGCCAGTGGGGGAACAGATACGCAGTATTTT. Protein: CASGGTDTQYF.

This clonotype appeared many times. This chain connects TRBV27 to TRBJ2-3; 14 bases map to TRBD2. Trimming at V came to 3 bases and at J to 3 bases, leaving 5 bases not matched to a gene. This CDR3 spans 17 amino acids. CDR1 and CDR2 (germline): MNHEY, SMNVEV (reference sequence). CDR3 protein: CASSLGTSGSVTDTQYF. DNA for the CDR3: TGTGCCAGCAGTTTGGGGACTAGCGGGAGTGTTACAGATACGCAGTATTTT.

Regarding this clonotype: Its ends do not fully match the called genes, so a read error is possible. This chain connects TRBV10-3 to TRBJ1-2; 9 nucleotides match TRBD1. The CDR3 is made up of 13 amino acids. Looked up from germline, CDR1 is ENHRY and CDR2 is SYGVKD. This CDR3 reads CTITLDRGYGYTF. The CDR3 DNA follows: TGTACCATCACCTTGGACAGGGGATATGGCTACACCTTC.

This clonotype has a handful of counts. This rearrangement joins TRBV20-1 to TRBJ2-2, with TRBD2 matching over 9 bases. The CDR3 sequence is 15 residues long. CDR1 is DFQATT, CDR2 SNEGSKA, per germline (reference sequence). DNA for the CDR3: TGCAGCGCGCACATAGCGGGAGAAAACACCGGGGAGCTGTTTTTT. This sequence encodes CSAHIAGENTGELFF.

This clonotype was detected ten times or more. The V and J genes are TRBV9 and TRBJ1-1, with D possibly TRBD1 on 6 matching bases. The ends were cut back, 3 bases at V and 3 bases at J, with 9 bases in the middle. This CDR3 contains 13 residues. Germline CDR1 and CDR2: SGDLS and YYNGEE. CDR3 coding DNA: TGTGCCAGCAGCGCGAGGGGGGACACTGAAGCTTTCTTT. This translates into CASSARGDTEAFF.

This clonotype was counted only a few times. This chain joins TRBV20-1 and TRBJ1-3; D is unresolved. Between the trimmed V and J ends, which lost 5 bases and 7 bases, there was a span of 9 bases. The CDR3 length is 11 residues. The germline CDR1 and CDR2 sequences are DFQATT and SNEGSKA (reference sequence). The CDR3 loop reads CSARKENTIYF. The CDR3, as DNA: TGCAGTGCTCGTAAGGAGAACACCATATATTTT.